This TCR beta chain was documented in a study of technical replicates of blood from a handful of donors. Libraries were prepared by immunoSEQ multiplex PCR; TCRdb keeps only in-frame clonotypes and omits some of them. The sample has roughly 81,000 clones; approximately 97% are singletons. This CDR3 contains 16 residues. Germline V CDR1 and CDR2: SGDLS, YYNGEE. Trimming removed 4 bases from V and 7 bases from J, with 24 bases in between. The J gene is TRBJ2-7, the V gene TRBV9, with a tentative D call TRBD2 (6 bases). The sequence was obtained from a human donor in good health. The specimen was T cells isolated from PBMCs. The CDR3 here is CASSPLGLQVLGEQYF. The CDR3 coding sequence is TGTGCCAGCAGCCCGTTGGGACTCCAGGTTTTGGGAGAGCAGTACTTC.